What follows are 26 T cell receptor beta chains derived from one specimen sequenced in a study of cytomegalovirus exposure and HLA in healthy donors. Primers included in the PCR were 60 Vbeta and 13 Jbeta primers. Profiling relied on immunoSEQ multiplex PCR, and the TCRdb table lists in-frame clones only, not all of them. There are some 130,000 clones in the sample; about 77% occur only once, and 1.3% to 1.5% lies in the top ten. Sequencing was performed on PBMCs. Receptors originate from a woman aged 40 to 50 in good health and CMV-seronegative.

The CDR3 reads CASSLAGGLTGELFF. Written as DNA, the CDR3 is TGTGCCAGCAGTTTAGCGGGGGGGCTCACCGGGGAGCTGTTTTTT. The chain links TRBV2 to TRBJ2-2; 11 bases match TRBD2. The CDR3 is 15 amino acids. V was pared by 5 bases and J by 4 bases, with 3 bases of the junction left unmatched. Looked up from germline, CDR1 is SNHLY and CDR2 is FYNNEI.

The CDR3 reads CASSLIPGQGGEKLFF. The CDR3 region has the DNA TGCGCCAGCAGCTTAATTCCGGGACAGGGGGGTGAAAAACTGTTTTTT. The chain recombines TRBV5-1 with TRBJ1-4; 11 positions agree with TRBD1. V gave up 2 bases and J gave up 7 bases; unmatched junction bases: 7. Germline-derived CDR1 and CDR2 are SGHRS and YFSETQ. CDR3 length: 16 residues. The complete variable domain, with remaining parts taken from reference TRBV5-1 and TRBJ1-4, reads KAGVTQTPRYLIKTRGQQVTLSCSPISGHRSVSWYQQTPGQGLQFLFEYFSETQRNKGNFPGRFSGRQFSNSRSEMNVSTLELGDSALYLCASSLIPGQGGEKLFFGSGTQLSVL.

The chain links TRBV29-1 to TRBJ1-2; a possible D gene is TRBD1 (5 bases). Germline lookup yields CDR1 SQVTM and CDR2 ANQGSEA. The V end was cut by 0 bases, the J end by 4 bases, with 12 bases between. The CDR3 has 14 residues. The CDR3 DNA is TGCAGCGTTGAAGAAATGCAGGGAAGCTATGGCTACACCTTC. Amino acid sequence: CSVEEMQGSYGYTF.

This clone was observed a few times. The rearrangement links TRBV7-9 to TRBJ2-7; 7 bases fit TRBD2. CDR3 length: 15 residues. In germline, CDR1 is SEHNR, CDR2 FQNEAQ (reference sequence). V trimming: 1 base; J trimming: 4 bases; junction bases outside the gene matches: 7. As DNA, the CDR3 is TGTGCCAGCAGCTTAGATTTCGGGGAGGGGTACGAGCAGTACTTC. Its translation is CASSLDFGEGYEQYF.

V and J are TRBV18 and TRBJ1-1, with D tentatively TRBD1 (5 bases). Germline CDR1 and CDR2: KGHSH and LQKENI. V was cut by 2 bases and J by 7 bases, with 11 bases left in between. The CDR3 loop spans 13 amino acids. CDR3 in amino acids: CASSPAIDSEAFF. DNA of the CDR3: TGTGCCAGCTCACCAGCGATAGACAGTGAAGCTTTCTTT.

This chain uses TRBV6-4 with TRBJ1-2; D possibly corresponds to TRBD1 (6 bases). Trimming stripped 0 bases from V and 6 bases from J, with 11 bases between. This CDR3 region has 14 residues. The germline gives CDR1 MRHNA, CDR2 SNTAGT. CDR3 in DNA: TGTGCCAGCAGTGACTCGGACAGCCTCCATGGCTACACCTTC. As protein: CASSDSDSLHGYTF.

This chain uses TRBV10-1 with TRBJ2-2; 7 positions agree with TRBD2. Losses at the gene ends were 8 bases for V and 0 bases for J; bases not matched to a gene: 0. The CDR3 loop spans 13 amino acids. The V gene's germline CDR1 is WNHNN and CDR2 SYGVQD (reference sequence). The CDR3 DNA reads as TGCGCCAGCGGACTAGCGAACACCGGGGAGCTGTTTTTT. It yields the protein CASGLANTGELFF.

This clone was seen a few times. The chain has TRBV6-1 and TRBJ1-4; TRBD1 is a possible D gene (6 bases). This CDR3 has 15 residues. Trimming cost V 4 bases and J 7 bases, with 16 bases left between them. Germline V gene lookup returns CDR1 MNHNS and CDR2 SASEGT. CDR3 sequence: CASSAEQGRGEKLFF. In DNA form, the CDR3 reads TGTGCCAGCAGTGCCGAACAGGGACGGGGTGAAAAACTGTTTTTT.

The chain carries TRBV6-5 and TRBJ1-1; 7 nucleotides align to TRBD1. After removal of 6 bases from V and 5 bases from J, the junction contained 6 bases not matched to a gene. Germline CDR1 MNHEY, CDR2 SVGAGI. The CDR3 consists of 13 residues. The CDR3 nucleotides are TGTGCCAGCAGGCCGACAGGGCGGACTGAAGCTTTCTTT. Translation: CASRPTGRTEAFF.

The chain links TRBV6-5 to TRBJ2-3, with D maybe TRBD2 (5 bases). Per germline, CDR1 MNHEY and CDR2 SVGAGI. V was shortened by 2 bases and J by 4 bases, with 13 bases between the two germline ends. There are 15 residues in the CDR3. This CDR3 reads CASSYNRGIADTQYF. CDR3 in DNA: TGTGCCAGCAGTTACAACAGAGGGATAGCAGATACGCAGTATTTT.

J is TRBJ1-1 and V is TRBV28; the D gene is possibly TRBD1 (5 bases). The V and J ends lost 1 base and 10 bases respectively, with 16 bases between them. CDR3 size: 14 residues. Germline loops: CDR1 MDHEN, CDR2 SYDVKM. CDR3 residues: CASSLLQGSNGAFF. For the CDR3, the DNA is TGTGCCAGCAGTTTATTGCAGGGCTCGAATGGAGCTTTCTTT.

A few counts support this clone. This chain uses TRBV4-3 with TRBJ2-7, with D possibly being TRBD2 (6 bases). V lost 0 bases, J lost 4 bases, and 16 bases lay in between. The CDR3 covers 16 residues. Looked up from germline, CDR1 is LGHNA and CDR2 is YSLEER. CDR3 sequence reads: CASSQDRNSGKYEQYF. CDR3 sequence (DNA): TGCGCCAGCAGCCAAGATCGGAATAGCGGTAAATACGAGCAGTACTTC.

The rearrangement joins TRBV19 to TRBJ2-7; weak D call: TRBD1 (5 bases). Germline V gene lookup returns CDR1 LNHDA and CDR2 SQIVND (reference sequence). This CDR3 region has 15 residues. The V end lost 5 bases, the J end lost 3 bases, and 17 bases lay between the germline ends. The CDR3 loop is CASSGSLAGYYEQYF. The CDR3 region has the DNA TGTGCCAGTAGTGGATCTCTCGCAGGGTACTACGAGCAGTACTTC.

The chain couples TRBV6-5 to TRBJ1-4; D is possibly TRBD1 (6 bases). Germline CDR1 MNHEY, CDR2 SVGAGI. The CDR3 has 15 amino acids. V lost 0 bases and J lost 5, with 10 bases in between. For the CDR3, the DNA is TGTGCCAGCAGTTACTCTACAGGGATGAATGAAAAACTGTTTTTT. Protein product: CASSYSTGMNEKLFF.

CDR3 in amino acids: CASSPRLELDEQYF. The DNA for the CDR3 is TGTGCCAGCAGCCCTCGACTAGAATTGGACGAGCAGTACTTC. The genes are TRBV11-2 and TRBJ2-7, with TRBD2 as a possible D gene (6 bases). Germline lookup yields CDR1 SGHAT and CDR2 FQNNGV. The CDR3 contains 14 residues. V was pared by 5 bases and J by 5 bases, with 16 bases between.

The chain joins TRBV30 to TRBJ1-2; D gene uncertain. Germline CDR1 is GTSNPN and CDR2 is SVGIG (reference sequence). V gave up 0 bases and J gave up 4 bases, with 9 bases separating them. The CDR3 has 13 amino acids. The CDR3 spells CAWSVIGAYGYTF. CDR3 sequence (DNA): TGTGCCTGGAGTGTAATTGGAGCCTATGGCTACACCTTC.

The CDR3 nucleotides are TGTGCCTGGAGCCCCGGGACAGGGAGGGAAAAACTGTTTTTT. It codes for CAWSPGTGREKLFF. The rearrangement links TRBV30 to TRBJ1-4; 9 bases are shared with TRBD1. The CDR3 runs to 14 residues. Losses at the gene ends were 3 bases for V and 8 bases for J; bases not matched to a gene: 7. CDR1 and CDR2 from the germline V gene are GTSNPN and SVGIG (reference sequence). Filled out from reference TRBV30 and TRBJ1-4, the complete variable domain reads SQTIHQWPATLVQPVGSPLSLECTVEGTSNPNLYWYRQAAGRGLQLLFYSVGIGQISSEVPQNLSASRPQDRQFILSSKKLLLSDSGFYLCAWSPGTGREKLFFGSGTQLSVL.

This chain connects TRBV5-1 to TRBJ1-3, with TRBD1 matching over 11 bases. This CDR3 is 17 amino acids long. Germline V CDR1 and CDR2: SGHRS, YFSETQ. The junction had 9 bases not matched to a gene; V was cut back by 4 bases and J by 3 bases. Written as DNA, the CDR3 is TGCGCCAGCAGCCTCCGGGACAGGGGGACTGGTGGAAACACCATATATTTT. This sequence encodes CASSLRDRGTGGNTIYF. Full variable domain (missing parts from reference TRBV5-1 and TRBJ1-3): KAGVTQTPRYLIKTRGQQVTLSCSPISGHRSVSWYQQTPGQGLQFLFEYFSETQRNKGNFPGRFSGRQFSNSRSEMNVSTLELGDSALYLCASSLRDRGTGGNTIYFGEGSWLTVV.

This chain joins TRBV29-1 and TRBJ1-2, with 8 bases that match TRBD1. Unmatched junction bases numbered 6, after V lost 6 bases and J lost 3 bases. The CDR3 runs 13 residues. Germline CDR1 and CDR2: SQVTM and ANQGSEA. CDR3 loop: CSVAQGAYYGYTF. The DNA for the CDR3 is TGCAGCGTGGCGCAGGGGGCGTACTATGGCTACACCTTC.

CDR3 coding DNA: TGCGCCAGCAGCTTGGGGGCAGCCCCCCGGGAGACCCAGTACTTC. It encodes CASSLGAAPRETQYF. This chain uses TRBV5-1 with TRBJ2-5; D call uncertain. Germline loops: CDR1 SGHRS, CDR2 YFSETQ. Trimming took 0 bases from V and 5 from J, leaving 14 bases between them. The CDR3 has 15 amino acids.

This rearrangement joins TRBV6-5 to TRBJ1-2, with 9 bases matching TRBD1. Germline lookup yields CDR1 MNHEY and CDR2 SVGAGI. J lost 5 bases, V lost 5 bases, and 3 bases had no gene match. This CDR3 is 13 amino acids long. CDR3 region: CASSLQGAYGYTF. Here the CDR3 DNA reads TGTGCCAGCAGTCTACAGGGGGCATATGGCTACACCTTC.

This chain links TRBV30 with TRBJ2-7; TRBD1 matches 8 bases. V was pared by 0 bases and J by 6 bases, with 4 bases of the junction left unmatched. Germline loops: CDR1 GTSNPN, CDR2 SVGIG (reference sequence). This CDR3 comprises 13 residues. The CDR3 DNA reads TGTGCCTGGAGTGTACTCACAGGGGGCGAGCAGTACTTC. Its translation is CAWSVLTGGEQYF.

This sequence joins TRBV5-4 and TRBJ2-3, with 12 nucleotides matching TRBD2. Trimming cost V 4 bases and J 2 bases; bases outside gene matches: 5. Germline CDR1 and CDR2: SGHNT and YYREEE (reference sequence). This CDR3 spans 16 amino acids. The CDR3 protein is CASSPTSGGPTDTQYF. The CDR3 coding sequence is TGTGCCAGCAGCCCTACTAGCGGGGGGCCCACAGATACGCAGTATTTT. The whole variable domain, filled in from reference TRBV5-4 and TRBJ2-3, reads ETGVTQSPTHLIKTRGQQVTLRCSSQSGHNTVSWYQQALGQGPQFIFQYYREEENGRGNFPPRFSGLQFPNYSSELNVNALELDDSALYLCASSPTSGGPTDTQYFGPGTRLTVL.

This chain connects TRBV9 to TRBJ2-2; D ambiguous. Trimming cost V 0 bases and J 8 bases, with 14 bases left between them. CDR3 length: 15 residues. Germline V gene data show CDR1 as SGDLS and CDR2 as YYNGEE. This chain's CDR3 is CASSVDISPRGELFF. The CDR3 DNA reads as TGTGCCAGCAGCGTAGACATTTCTCCAAGAGGGGAGCTGTTTTTT.

This clone was counted a single time. The chain joins TRBV4-1 to TRBJ1-2; TRBD1 aligns across 9 bases. The V and J ends lost 1 base and 7 bases, in that order; junction bases with no gene match: 4. Per germline, CDR1 MGHRA and CDR2 YSYEKL. This CDR3 comprises 14 residues. The CDR3: CASSQVNRGPGYTF. For the CDR3, the DNA is TGCGCCAGCAGCCAAGTGAACAGGGGGCCTGGCTACACCTTC.

This clone has more than one count but fewer than ten. This chain joins TRBV7-9 and TRBJ2-5; 8 positions match TRBD1. TRBJ2-7 explains the end of the DNA better; the J call may be wrong. The CDR3 has 14 residues. The germline V gene encodes CDR1 SEHNR and CDR2 FQNEAQ (reference sequence). CDR3 in amino acids: CASSPGTGDYEQYF. CDR3 bases: TGTGCCAGCAGCCCCGGGACAGGAGATTACGAGCAGTACTTC.